The 14 T cell receptor beta chains in this list originate from one sample, sequenced in a study of cytomegalovirus exposure and HLA in healthy donors. The PCR was carried out with 60 Vbeta primers and 13 Jbeta primers. Produced via immunoSEQ multiplex PCR; TCRdb's table is partial and in-frame only. Altogether approximately 84,000 clones are present, more than 60% being singletons, with the ten largest covering over 2%. Sequenced: PBMCs. The receptors come from a man between 40 and 49 years old in good health and CMV-seronegative.

V and J are TRBV5-6 and TRBJ2-1; a possible D gene is TRBD1 (6 bases). Germline V CDR1 and CDR2: SGHDT, YYEEEE. The V gene lost 4 bases and the J gene lost 0 bases, with 17 bases spanning the gap. The length of the CDR3 is 17 residues. Written as DNA, the CDR3 is TGTGCCAGCAGCACTTGGGGGCGGGCCAGCTCCTACAATGAGCAGTTCTTC. This sequence encodes CASSTWGRASSYNEQFF.

J is TRBJ2-7 and V is TRBV25-1, with 10 bases identical to TRBD1. Germline V gene data show CDR1 as MGHDK and CDR2 as SYGVNS. The CDR3 runs 15 residues. V lost 3 bases and J lost 4; bases outside the gene matches: 6. This chain's CDR3 is CASSDRTGGAYEQYF. CDR3 nucleotide sequence: TGTGCCAGCAGTGATAGGACAGGGGGAGCATACGAGCAGTACTTC.

This chain joins TRBV6-6 and TRBJ1-5, with 7 bases aligning to TRBD1. V shed 6 bases and J 4 bases; nucleotides not matched to a gene: 9. The V gene's germline CDR1 is MNHNY and CDR2 SVGAGI (reference sequence). The CDR3 has 15 residues. The CDR3 here is CASRTEGQKNQPQHF. CDR3 DNA: TGTGCCAGCAGAACGGAGGGACAGAAAAATCAGCCCCAGCATTTT.

This clone came up once. J is TRBJ2-1 and V is TRBV5-1, with D unresolved. Germline assignment: CDR1 SGHRS and CDR2 YFSETQ. V dropped 3 bases and J dropped 5 bases, with 6 bases sitting between them. This CDR3 spans 12 amino acids. The CDR3 DNA is TGCGCCAGCAGCTACCAGAACAATGAGCAGTTCTTC. Translation: CASSYQNNEQFF.

Points on this clone: In the same sample, other DNA sequences code for this CDR3. This chain joins TRBV19 and TRBJ1-5; no firm D call. Germline assignment: CDR1 LNHDA and CDR2 SQIVND (reference sequence). Trimming pared 3 bases from V and 3 bases from J, leaving 9 bases between. The CDR3 is 14 residues long. The CDR3 DNA reads as TGTGCCAGTAGTATCGCGGGCTACAATCAGCCCCAGCATTTT. Translating gives CASSIAGYNQPQHF.

The chain employs TRBV9 and TRBJ1-6, with 10 positions matching TRBD1. The junction had 6 bases not matched to a gene; V was cut back by 1 base and J by 8 bases. Germline V gives CDR1 SGDLS, CDR2 YYNGEE. The CDR3 is made up of 16 amino acids. CDR3 amino acids: CASSVTSDRGYSPLHF. The CDR3 DNA follows: TGTGCCAGCAGCGTAACCTCGGACAGGGGGTATTCACCCCTCCACTTT.

The chain carries TRBV15 and TRBJ1-1; 7 bases fit TRBD1. The germline gives CDR1 LNHNV, CDR2 YYDKDF (reference sequence). Trimming cost V 6 bases and J 7 bases; bases outside gene matches: 8. The CDR3 extends over 13 amino acids. As DNA, the CDR3 is TGTGCCACCAGTAGGGGGCAGGGCCTTGAAGCTTTCTTT. Translated, it gives CATSRGQGLEAFF.

The rearrangement uses TRBV7-9 and TRBJ1-1; the match to TRBD1 covers 7 bases. V lost 5 bases and J lost 1; bases outside the gene matches: 4. The CDR3 extends over 14 amino acids. CDR1 and CDR2 from the germline V gene are SEHNR and FQNEAQ (reference sequence). The CDR3 loop is CASSQGQPNTEAFF. In DNA, the CDR3 is TGTGCCAGCAGCCAGGGACAGCCGAACACTGAAGCTTTCTTT.

In this sample, this clone turned up once. The V and J genes are TRBV30 and TRBJ2-3; TRBD2 agrees at 7 bases. The CDR3 is made up of 14 amino acids. Germline CDR1 reads GTSNPN; CDR2 reads SVGIG (reference sequence). V trimming: 4 bases; J trimming: 2 bases; junction bases outside the gene matches: 6. CDR3 amino acids: CAWTAGTNTDTQYF. CDR3 DNA sequence: TGTGCCTGGACAGCCGGGACTAACACAGATACGCAGTATTTT.

The chain is built from TRBV5-4 and TRBJ2-7; TRBD2 aligns across 7 bases. This CDR3 comprises 16 residues. Germline V gives CDR1 SGHNT, CDR2 YYREEE (reference sequence). V lost 4 bases, J lost 4 bases, and 14 bases stayed unmatched. The CDR3 nucleotides are TGTGCCAGCAGCCTGGATCCGGGAGGATCGGTATACGAGCAGTACTTC. Its protein is CASSLDPGGSVYEQYF.

The V call is TRBV6-1, the J call TRBJ2-7; 11 bases align to TRBD1. The CDR3 extends over 15 amino acids. The V gene's germline CDR1 is MNHNS and CDR2 SASEGT. V was clipped by 4 bases and J by 4 bases; unmatched bases: 6. CDR3 amino acids: CASSGWTGGSYEQYF. The CDR3 coding sequence is TGTGCCAGCAGTGGGTGGACAGGGGGCAGTTACGAGCAGTACTTC.

In its sample, this clone was seen a few times. V gene TRBV16 combines with J gene TRBJ2-7; 14 nucleotides line up with TRBD2. The trim removed 4 bases at V and 7 bases at J, leaving 9 bases unmatched. The CDR3 loop spans 16 amino acids. The V gene's germline CDR1 is KGHSY and CDR2 FQNENV. The CDR3 reads CASSLLGLAGAREQYF. Written as DNA, the CDR3 is TGTGCCAGCAGCCTCCTGGGACTAGCGGGGGCGCGAGAGCAGTACTTC. Complete variable domain (other parts from reference TRBV16 and TRBJ2-7): GEEVAQTPKHLVRGEGQKAKLYCAPIKGHSYVFWYQQVLKNEFKFLISFQNENVFDETGMPKERFSAKCLPNSPCSLEIQATKLEDSAVYFCASSLLGLAGAREQYFGPGTRLTVT.

The rearrangement links TRBV4-1 to TRBJ1-3; perhaps TRBD1 as D (6 bases). CDR3 length equals 14 residues. Germline CDR1 reads MGHRA; CDR2 reads YSYEKL. V was cut by 3 bases and J by 1 base, with 7 bases left in between. The CDR3 protein is CASSHQGSGNTIYF. The CDR3 bases are TGCGCCAGCAGCCATCAGGGGTCTGGAAACACCATATATTTT.

Written as DNA, the CDR3 is TGTGCCAGCAGCTGGAGACTAGCGGGACAACAAGAGACCCAGTACTTC. Protein product: CASSWRLAGQQETQYF. This rearrangement joins TRBV7-9 to TRBJ2-5; 11 nucleotides match TRBD2. Per germline, CDR1 SEHNR and CDR2 FQNEAQ (reference sequence). V trimming: 4 bases; J trimming: 2 bases; junction bases outside the gene matches: 6. The CDR3 length is 16 residues.